The 12 T cell receptor beta chains below come from one sample, sequenced in a study of shared clonotypes between healthy human individuals. Sequencing used immunoSEQ multiplex PCR; TCRdb keeps in-frame clones, though not all of them. The sample gives almost 700,000 clones, around 90% of which show up once; about 24% is in the top ten. The naive CD8 fraction comprised CD45RO-negative cells positively selected for CCR7 and excluded terminally differentiated effector memory CD45RA+ cells. Sequencing was done on a sample of naive CD8+ T cells sorted from blood. The receptors originated from a man aged 25-45 years in good health.

This chain connects TRBV9 to TRBJ2-1; 15 bases map to TRBD2. The CDR3 runs 16 residues. Per the germline V gene, CDR1 is SGDLS and CDR2 is YYNGEE. V gave up 4 bases and J gave up 9 bases; unmatched junction bases: 8. Here the CDR3 DNA reads TGTGCCAGCAGCATAGGACTAGCGGGAGGGCTTGGTGAGCAGTTCTTC. Its translation is CASSIGLAGGLGEQFF. The full variable domain, in which reference TRBV9 and TRBJ2-1 provide the parts outside the CDR3, is DSGVTQTPKHLITATGQRVTLRCSPRSGDLSVYWYQQSLDQGLQFLIQYYNGEERAKGNILERFSAQQFPDLHSELNLSSLELGDSALYFCASSIGLAGGLGEQFFGPGTRLTVL.

This clone showed up just once. The rearrangement uses TRBV7-6 and TRBJ2-5; D unclear. The CDR3 has 12 amino acids. The V gene lost 5 bases and the J gene lost 1 base, with 5 bases spanning the gap. Per germline, CDR1 SGHVS and CDR2 FNYEAQ. The CDR3 coding sequence is TGTGCCAGCAGCAACGCCCAAGAGACCCAGTACTTC. It yields the protein CASSNAQETQYF.

The chain is built from TRBV6-6 and TRBJ2-7; 9 bases agree with TRBD1. J lost 5 bases, V lost 5 bases, and 4 bases had no gene match. CDR1 is MNHNY and CDR2 is SVGAGI in the germline V gene (reference sequence). This CDR3 has 13 amino acids. As DNA, the CDR3 is TGTGCCAGCAGTCACAGGGGGCCCGACGAGCAGTACTTC. Its translation: CASSHRGPDEQYF.

The V gene is TRBV5-1, the J gene TRBJ1-1; TRBD1 matches at 7 bases. This CDR3 region has 13 residues. Germline V CDR1 and CDR2: SGHRS, YFSETQ. The junction had 7 bases not matched to a gene; V was cut back by 3 bases and J by 8 bases. CDR3 nucleotide sequence: TGCGCCAGCAGCTGGGGGACAGAAACAGAAGCTTTCTTT. Residues: CASSWGTETEAFF.

The rearrangement uses TRBV27 and TRBJ2-2; D is possibly TRBD1 or TRBD2 (6 bases each). In germline, CDR1 is MNHEY, CDR2 SMNVEV (reference sequence). There are 15 residues in the CDR3. V gave up 6 bases and J gave up 4 bases, with 15 bases separating them. The CDR3 loop reads CASSPWGAATGELFF. Here the CDR3 DNA reads TGTGCCAGCAGCCCCTGGGGGGCGGCCACCGGGGAGCTGTTTTTT.

The chain carries TRBV19 and TRBJ2-2; 7 bases fit TRBD1. V dropped 6 bases and J dropped 7; count of bases not matched to a gene: 5. Germline-derived CDR1 and CDR2 are LNHDA and SQIVND (reference sequence). CDR3 length: 13 amino acids. CDR3 residues: CASSITGDGELFF. The CDR3 DNA reads TGTGCCAGTAGCATTACAGGGGACGGGGAGCTGTTTTTT.

The chain joins TRBV2 to TRBJ1-1; D is possibly TRBD1 (5 bases). The CDR3 loop spans 21 amino acids. CDR1 is SNHLY and CDR2 is FYNNEI in the germline V gene. Trimming left V 2 bases short and J 1 base short, with 29 bases between. The CDR3 protein is CASSEMGVRFQTTNRNTEAFF. CDR3 DNA: TGTGCCAGCAGTGAAATGGGGGTACGTTTCCAAACCACTAATAGGAACACTGAAGCTTTCTTT.

This clone was seen just once. The gene calls are TRBV27 and TRBJ1-1; no definite D call. With 5 bases removed from V and 2 bases from J, the gap between germline ends came to 12 bases. Germline CDR1 and CDR2: MNHEY and SMNVEV (reference sequence). The CDR3 runs 14 residues. CDR3 amino acids: CASSPIEINTEAFF. The CDR3 bases are TGTGCCAGCAGTCCCATAGAAATTAACACTGAAGCTTTCTTT.

The chain carries TRBV11-2 and TRBJ2-1; D unclear. Germline lookup yields CDR1 SGHAT and CDR2 FQNNGV. This CDR3 has 11 amino acids. Trimming cost V 2 bases and J 9 bases, with 5 bases left between them. The CDR3, as DNA: TGTGCCAGCAGCTTAAGTAGTGAGCAGTTCTTC. Translation gives CASSLSSEQFF.

V is TRBV5-1 and J is TRBJ2-7; D remains ambiguous. The CDR3 length is 15 residues. Germline CDR1 and CDR2: SGHRS and YFSETQ. Trimming shortened V by 4 bases and J by 6 bases, and 20 bases separated the two germline ends. The CDR3, as DNA: TGCGCCAGCAGCACCTGCGAGGCCACCGAGTGCGAGCAGTACTTC. Its translation: CASSTCEATECEQYF.

This clone has just one count. The rearrangement joins TRBV9 to TRBJ2-2, with TRBD1 identical over 7 bases. V lost 7 bases and J lost 3; bases outside the gene matches: 12. This CDR3 spans 16 amino acids. Per germline, CDR1 SGDLS and CDR2 YYNGEE. CDR3 sequence (DNA): TGTGCCAGCGGCCCAAGGGGGCACTGGGACACCGGGGAGCTGTTTTTT. Its translation is CASGPRGHWDTGELFF.

This clone was recorded only once. The chain joins TRBV29-1 to TRBJ2-1; 10 nucleotides agree with TRBD1. Germline trimming cut 3 bases from V and 2 bases from J; bases unmatched to any gene: 4. There are 15 residues in the CDR3. Germline loops: CDR1 SQVTM, CDR2 ANQGSEA. CDR3 protein: CSVDLGTGAYNEQFF. Written as DNA, the CDR3 is TGCAGCGTTGACCTCGGGACAGGGGCCTACAATGAGCAGTTCTTC.